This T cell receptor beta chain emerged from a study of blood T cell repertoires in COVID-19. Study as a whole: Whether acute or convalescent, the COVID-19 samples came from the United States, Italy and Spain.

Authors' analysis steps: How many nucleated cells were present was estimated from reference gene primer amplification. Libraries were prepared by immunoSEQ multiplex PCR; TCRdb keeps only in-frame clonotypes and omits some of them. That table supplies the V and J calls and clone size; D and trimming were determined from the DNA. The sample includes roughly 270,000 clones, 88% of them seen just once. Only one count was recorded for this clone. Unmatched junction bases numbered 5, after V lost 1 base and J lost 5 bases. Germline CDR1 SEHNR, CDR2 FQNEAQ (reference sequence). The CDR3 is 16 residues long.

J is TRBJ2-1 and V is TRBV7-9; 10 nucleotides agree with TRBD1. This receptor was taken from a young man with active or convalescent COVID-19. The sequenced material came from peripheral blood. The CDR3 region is CASSLVGTGVDNEQFF. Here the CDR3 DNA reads TGTGCCAGCAGCTTAGTGGGGACAGGGGTTGACAATGAGCAGTTCTTC.